The 14 T cell receptor beta chains listed next were all sequenced from one sample in a study of shared clonotypes between healthy human individuals. The table came from immunoSEQ multiplex PCR; TCRdb's copy has only in-frame clones and leaves some out. Among millions of clones listed, approximately 93% were seen once. The sequenced sample was naive CD4+ T cells from PBMCs. Subset indicated: CD45RA+ positively selected. The receptors derive from a man younger than 35 in good health. Some clones in this sample may be carry-over from other donors' samples.

V is TRBV5-6 and J is TRBJ2-7; no firm D call. The CDR3 extends over 16 amino acids. Germline values: CDR1 SGHDT, CDR2 YYEEEE. The V gene lost 5 bases and the J gene lost 4 bases, with 22 bases spanning the gap. CDR3 coding DNA: TGTGCCAGCAGACAGCAGGTGACAACCAAAACGTACGAGCAGTACTTC. Its translation is CASRQQVTTKTYEQYF.

The chain carries TRBV4-1 and TRBJ2-5; 7 positions match TRBD2. The length of the CDR3 is 15 residues. Germline V gene data show CDR1 as MGHRA and CDR2 as YSYEKL. V lost 3 bases to trimming and J lost 5 bases; unmatched junction nucleotides: 9. The CDR3, as DNA: TGCGCCAGCAGCCAGGCCTCGACTAGCCTGGAGACCCAGTACTTC. As protein: CASSQASTSLETQYF.

The chain carries TRBV18 and TRBJ2-3; D is undetermined. There are 14 residues in the CDR3. V lost 3 bases, J lost 2 bases, and 9 bases lay in between. Germline CDR1 KGHSH, CDR2 LQKENI. This CDR3 is CASSPSSFTDTQYF. CDR3 DNA sequence: TGTGCCAGCTCACCCTCCTCATTCACAGATACGCAGTATTTT.

V usage is TRBV19 and J usage is TRBJ1-2; unclear D gene. Germline loops: CDR1 LNHDA, CDR2 SQIVND (reference sequence). Trimming cost V 3 bases and J 7 bases, with 6 bases left between them. The CDR3 covers 11 residues. The CDR3 region has the DNA TGTGCCAGTAGTATTGGGGTTGGCTACACCTTC. Translating gives CASSIGVGYTF.

V gene TRBV5-6 combines with J gene TRBJ2-7; D call uncertain. The CDR3 is made up of 13 amino acids. The V and J ends lost 0 bases and 5 bases respectively, with 9 bases between them. CDR1 is SGHDT and CDR2 is YYEEEE in the germline V gene. CDR3 sequence reads: CASSLVSIHEQYF. The DNA of the CDR3 is TGTGCCAGCAGCTTGGTTAGCATCCACGAGCAGTACTTC.

The chain uses TRBV7-7 and TRBJ2-1, with TRBD1 identical over 7 bases. The CDR3 consists of 15 residues. CDR1 SSHAT and CDR2 FNYEAQ come from the germline V gene (reference sequence). V was clipped by 5 bases and J by 2 bases; unmatched bases: 6. The DNA for the CDR3 is TGTGCCAGCAGCAGGGGGCGCCTCGCCTACAATGAGCAGTTCTTC. Translating gives CASSRGRLAYNEQFF. Full variable domain (rest looked up from reference TRBV7-7 and TRBJ2-1): GAGVSQSPRYKVTKRGQDVTLRCDPISSHATLYWYQQALGQGPEFLTYFNYEAQPDKSGLPSDRFSAERPEGSISTLTIQRTEQRDSAMYRCASSRGRLAYNEQFFGPGTRLTVL.

CDR3 loop: CASSRDRASQGETQYF. The CDR3 DNA reads as TGTGCCAGCAGCCGGGACAGGGCGAGCCAGGGGGAGACCCAGTACTTC. The J gene is TRBJ2-5, the V gene TRBV5-4, with 9 bases lining up with TRBD1. The CDR3 is 16 residues long. Trimming cost V 4 bases and J 5 bases; bases outside gene matches: 12. Germline CDR1 SGHNT, CDR2 YYREEE (reference sequence).

The V and J genes are TRBV5-1 and TRBJ1-2; D uncertain. V lost 4 bases to trimming and J lost 0 bases, with 10 bases between them. Germline CDR1 reads SGHRS; CDR2 reads YFSETQ. The length of the CDR3 is 14 residues. DNA for the CDR3: TGCGCCAGCAGCAGAGACACGGCTAACTATGGCTACACCTTC. This encodes CASSRDTANYGYTF.

This chain connects TRBV6-6 to TRBJ1-1, with 9 bases lining up with TRBD1. Germline values: CDR1 MNHNY, CDR2 SVGAGI (reference sequence). J was trimmed by 3 bases and V by 7 bases; bases with no gene match: 6. The CDR3 runs to 14 residues. CDR3 loop: CASTVGQGYTEAFF. The CDR3 nucleotides are TGTGCCAGCACCGTGGGACAGGGCTACACTGAAGCTTTCTTT.

J is TRBJ2-3 and V is TRBV7-9, with a weak D call TRBD1 (5 bases). The germline CDR1 and CDR2 sequences are SEHNR and FQNEAQ (reference sequence). Between the trimmed V and J ends, which lost 1 base and 1 base, there was a span of 12 bases. The CDR3 contains 16 residues. CDR3 in amino acids: CASSLVPGLGTDTQYF. The DNA of the CDR3 is TGTGCCAGCAGCTTAGTGCCAGGGTTGGGCACAGATACGCAGTATTTT. The full variable domain, in which reference TRBV7-9 and TRBJ2-3 provide the parts outside the CDR3, is DTGVSQNPRHKITKRGQNVTFRCDPISEHNRLYWYRQTLGQGPEFLTYFQNEAQLEKSRLLSDRFSAERPKGSFSTLEIQRTEQGDSAMYLCASSLVPGLGTDTQYFGPGTRLTVL.

The DNA of the CDR3 is TGCGCCAGCAGCCCGGTTGACTCTGGAAACACCATATATTTT. Translating gives CASSPVDSGNTIYF. V and J are TRBV5-1 and TRBJ1-3; unclear D gene. Germline CDR1 and CDR2: SGHRS and YFSETQ. The length of the CDR3 is 14 residues. Trimming pared 4 bases from V and 0 bases from J, leaving 8 bases between.

The chain is built from TRBV2 and TRBJ2-1; tentatively, D is TRBD2 (6 bases). This CDR3 region has 14 residues. Germline V lookup: CDR1 SNHLY, CDR2 FYNNEI. The germline V and J ends were trimmed by 3 bases and 6 bases, with 12 bases remaining between them. The CDR3 sequence is CASSELLAVNEQFF. The CDR3 nucleotides are TGTGCCAGCAGTGAGCTACTAGCAGTCAATGAGCAGTTCTTC.

The chain couples TRBV6-1 to TRBJ1-5; tentatively, D is TRBD1 (6 bases). CDR3 size: 13 residues. Germline V CDR1 and CDR2: MNHNS, SASEGT. Trimming stripped 3 bases from V and 7 bases from J, with 10 bases between. CDR3 in amino acids: CASSDGGGQPQHF. The CDR3 region has the DNA TGTGCCAGCAGTGATGGGGGCGGACAGCCCCAGCATTTT.

This clone was observed a single time. The chain has TRBV19 and TRBJ2-7; 9 bases are shared with TRBD2. This CDR3 is built from 14 residues. V dropped 10 bases and J dropped 2; count of bases not matched to a gene: 9. Germline V gene lookup returns CDR1 LNHDA and CDR2 SQIVND (reference sequence). As DNA, the CDR3 is TGTGCCACCCGCTCGCGGGGGGGCCCCTACGAGCAGTACTTC. Translated: CATRSRGGPYEQYF.